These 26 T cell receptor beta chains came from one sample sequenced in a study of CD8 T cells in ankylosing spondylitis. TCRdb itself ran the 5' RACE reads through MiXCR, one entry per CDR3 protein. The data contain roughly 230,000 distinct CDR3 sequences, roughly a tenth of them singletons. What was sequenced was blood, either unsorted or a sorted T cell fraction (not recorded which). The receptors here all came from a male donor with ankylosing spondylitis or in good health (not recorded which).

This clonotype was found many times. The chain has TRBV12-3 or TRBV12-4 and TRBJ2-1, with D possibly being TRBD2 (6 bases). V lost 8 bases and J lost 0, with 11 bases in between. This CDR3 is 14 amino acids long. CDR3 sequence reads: CASVSGSSYNEQFF. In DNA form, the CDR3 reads TGTGCCAGCGTTAGCGGAAGCTCCTACAATGAGCAGTTCTTC.

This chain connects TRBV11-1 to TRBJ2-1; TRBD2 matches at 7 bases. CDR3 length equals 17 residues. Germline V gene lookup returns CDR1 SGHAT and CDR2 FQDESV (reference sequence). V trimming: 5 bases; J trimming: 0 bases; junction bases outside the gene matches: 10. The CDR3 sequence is CASSPRLAWSSYNEQFF. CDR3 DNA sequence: TGTGCCAGCAGCCCACGACTAGCTTGGAGCTCCTACAATGAGCAGTTCTTC.

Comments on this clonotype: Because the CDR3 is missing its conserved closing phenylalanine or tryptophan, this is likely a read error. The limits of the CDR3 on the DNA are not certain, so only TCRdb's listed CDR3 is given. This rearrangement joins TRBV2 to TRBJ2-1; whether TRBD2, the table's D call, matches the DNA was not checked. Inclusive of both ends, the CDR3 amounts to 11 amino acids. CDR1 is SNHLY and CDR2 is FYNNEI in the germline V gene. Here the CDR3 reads CASGLAGMALE.

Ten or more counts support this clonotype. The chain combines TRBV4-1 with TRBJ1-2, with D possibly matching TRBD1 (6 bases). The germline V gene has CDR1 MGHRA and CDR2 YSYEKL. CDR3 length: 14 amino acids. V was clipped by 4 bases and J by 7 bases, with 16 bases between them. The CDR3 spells CASSLTGAGVGYTF. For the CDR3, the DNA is TGCGCCAGCAGCCTGACGGGGGCAGGAGTTGGCTACACCTTC.

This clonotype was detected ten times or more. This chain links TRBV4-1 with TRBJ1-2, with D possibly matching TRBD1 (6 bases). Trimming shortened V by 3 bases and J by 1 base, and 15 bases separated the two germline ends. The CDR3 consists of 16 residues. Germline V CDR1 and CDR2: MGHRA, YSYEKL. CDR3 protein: CASSHQSRTVNYGYTF. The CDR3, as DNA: TGCGCCAGCAGCCATCAGTCTAGGACAGTTAACTATGGCTACACCTTC.

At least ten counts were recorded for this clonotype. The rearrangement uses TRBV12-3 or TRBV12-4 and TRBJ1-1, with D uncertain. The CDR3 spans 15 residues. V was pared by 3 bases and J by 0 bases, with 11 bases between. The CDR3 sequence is CASSFSSFMNTEAFF. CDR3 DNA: TGTGCCAGCAGTTTTAGTAGTTTCATGAACACTGAAGCTTTCTTT.

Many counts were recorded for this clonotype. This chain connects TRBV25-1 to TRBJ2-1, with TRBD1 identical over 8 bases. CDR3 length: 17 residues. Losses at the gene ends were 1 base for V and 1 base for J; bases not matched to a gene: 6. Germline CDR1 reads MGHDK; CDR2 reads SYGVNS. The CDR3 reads CASSEWGRTGSYNEQFF. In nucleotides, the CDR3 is TGTGCCAGCAGTGAATGGGGGAGGACAGGGTCCTACAATGAGCAGTTCTTC.

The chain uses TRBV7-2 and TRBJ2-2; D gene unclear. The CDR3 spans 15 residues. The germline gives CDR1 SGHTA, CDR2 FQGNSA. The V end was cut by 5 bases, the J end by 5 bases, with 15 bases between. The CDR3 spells CASSPAGWQTGELFF. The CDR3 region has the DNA TGTGCCAGCAGCCCGGCTGGTTGGCAAACCGGGGAGCTGTTTTTT.

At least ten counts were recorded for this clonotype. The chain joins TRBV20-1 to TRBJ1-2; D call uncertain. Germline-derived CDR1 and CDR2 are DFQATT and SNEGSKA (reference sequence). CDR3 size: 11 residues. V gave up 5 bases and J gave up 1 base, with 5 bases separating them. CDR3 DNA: TGCAGTGCTCAGGTTAACTATGGCTACACCTTC. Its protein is CSAQVNYGYTF.

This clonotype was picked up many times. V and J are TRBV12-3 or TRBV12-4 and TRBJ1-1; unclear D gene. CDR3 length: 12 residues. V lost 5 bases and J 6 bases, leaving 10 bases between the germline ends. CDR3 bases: TGTGCCAGCAGTGATGAGGGATCTGAAGCTTTCTTT. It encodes CASSDEGSEAFF.

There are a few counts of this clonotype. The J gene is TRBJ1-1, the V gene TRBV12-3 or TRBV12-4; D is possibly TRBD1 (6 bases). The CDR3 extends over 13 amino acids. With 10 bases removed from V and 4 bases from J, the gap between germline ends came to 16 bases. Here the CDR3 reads CAILRGGRTEAFF. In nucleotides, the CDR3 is TGTGCCATCCTCAGGGGCGGGCGCACTGAAGCTTTCTTT.

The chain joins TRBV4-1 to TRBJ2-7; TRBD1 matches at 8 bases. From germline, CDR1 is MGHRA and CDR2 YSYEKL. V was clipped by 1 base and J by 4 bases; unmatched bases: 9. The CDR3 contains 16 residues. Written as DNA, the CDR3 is TGCGCCAGCAGCCAAGCGAGGCAGGGGGCAAATTACGAGCAGTACTTC. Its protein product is CASSQARQGANYEQYF.

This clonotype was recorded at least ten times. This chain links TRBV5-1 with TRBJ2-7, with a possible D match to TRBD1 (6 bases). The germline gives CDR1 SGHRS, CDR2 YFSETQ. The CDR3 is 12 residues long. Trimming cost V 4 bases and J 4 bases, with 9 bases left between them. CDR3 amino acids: CASSPTGYEQYF. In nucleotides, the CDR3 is TGCGCCAGCAGCCCGACAGGTTACGAGCAGTACTTC.

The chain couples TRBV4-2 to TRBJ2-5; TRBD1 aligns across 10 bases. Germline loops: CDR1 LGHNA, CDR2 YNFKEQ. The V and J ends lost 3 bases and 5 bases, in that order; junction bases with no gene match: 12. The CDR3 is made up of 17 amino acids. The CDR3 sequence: CASSHARQGAVGETQYF. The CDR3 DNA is TGTGCCAGCAGCCATGCCCGACAGGGGGCAGTAGGGGAGACCCAGTACTTC.

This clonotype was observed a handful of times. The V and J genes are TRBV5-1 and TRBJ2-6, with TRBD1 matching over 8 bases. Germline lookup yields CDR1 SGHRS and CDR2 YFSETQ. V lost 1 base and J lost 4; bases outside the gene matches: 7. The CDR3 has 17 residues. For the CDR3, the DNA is TGCGCCAGCAGCTTGAGACAGGGGTTCTCCGGGGCCAACGTCCTGACTTTC. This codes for CASSLRQGFSGANVLTF.

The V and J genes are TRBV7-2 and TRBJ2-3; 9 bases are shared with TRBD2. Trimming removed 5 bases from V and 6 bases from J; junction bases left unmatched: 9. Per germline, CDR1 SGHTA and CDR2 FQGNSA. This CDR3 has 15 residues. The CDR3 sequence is CASSGSRGGGDTQYF. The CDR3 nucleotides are TGTGCCAGCAGCGGGTCGCGGGGGGGAGGGGATACGCAGTATTTT.

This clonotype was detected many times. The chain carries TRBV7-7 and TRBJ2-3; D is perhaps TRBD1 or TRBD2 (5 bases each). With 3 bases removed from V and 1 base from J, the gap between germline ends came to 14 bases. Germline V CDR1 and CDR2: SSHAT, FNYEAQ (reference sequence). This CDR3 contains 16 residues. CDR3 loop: CASSLGPHAGTDTQYF. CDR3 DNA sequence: TGTGCCAGCAGCTTGGGACCGCACGCCGGCACAGATACGCAGTATTTT.

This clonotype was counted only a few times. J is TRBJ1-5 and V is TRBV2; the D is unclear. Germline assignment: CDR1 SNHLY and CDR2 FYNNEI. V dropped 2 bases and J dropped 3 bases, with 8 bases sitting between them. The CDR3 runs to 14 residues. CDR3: CASSEMRLNQPQHF. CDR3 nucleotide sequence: TGTGCCAGCAGTGAAATGAGGCTCAATCAGCCCCAGCATTTT.

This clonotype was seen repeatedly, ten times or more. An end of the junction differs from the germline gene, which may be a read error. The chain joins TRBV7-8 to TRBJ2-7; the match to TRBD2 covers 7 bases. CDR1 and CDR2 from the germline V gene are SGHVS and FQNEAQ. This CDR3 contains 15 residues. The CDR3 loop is CVSSSLASWSGEQYF. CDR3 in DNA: TGTGTCAGCAGCTCACTAGCGTCTTGGTCAGGCGAGCAGTACTTC.

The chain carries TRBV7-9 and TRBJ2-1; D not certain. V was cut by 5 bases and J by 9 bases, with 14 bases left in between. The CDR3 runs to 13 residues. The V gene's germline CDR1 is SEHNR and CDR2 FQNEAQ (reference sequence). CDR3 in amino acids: CASSKSRVGEQFF. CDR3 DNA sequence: TGTGCCAGCAGCAAGTCCAGAGTTGGTGAGCAGTTCTTC.

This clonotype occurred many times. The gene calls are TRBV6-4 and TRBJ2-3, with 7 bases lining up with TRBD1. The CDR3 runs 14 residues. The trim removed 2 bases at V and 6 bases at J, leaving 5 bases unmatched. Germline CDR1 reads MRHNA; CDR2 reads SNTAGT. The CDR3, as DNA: TGTGCCAGCAGTGACGGCACAGGGGTGGATACGCAGTATTTT. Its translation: CASSDGTGVDTQYF.

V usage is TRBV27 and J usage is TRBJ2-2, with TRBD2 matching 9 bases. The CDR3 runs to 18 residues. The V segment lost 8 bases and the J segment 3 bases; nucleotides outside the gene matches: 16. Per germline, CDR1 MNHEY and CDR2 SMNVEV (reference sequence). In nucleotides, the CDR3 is TGTGCCAGCCGGCGGGCTAGCGGGACCCTCCGGGACACCGGGGAGCTGTTTTTT. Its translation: CASRRASGTLRDTGELFF.

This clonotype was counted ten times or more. CDR3 sequence (DNA): TGTGCCAGTAGGGTGAACGGCCGCGAGTATAGCAATCAGCCCCAGCATTTT. It translates to CASRVNGREYSNQPQHF. The chain couples TRBV19 to TRBJ1-5; D is unclear. The germline V gene has CDR1 LNHDA and CDR2 SQIVND (reference sequence). The CDR3 extends over 17 amino acids. The ends were cut back, 6 bases at V and 0 bases at J, with 18 bases in the middle. The full variable domain, in which reference TRBV19 and TRBJ1-5 provide the parts outside the CDR3, is DGGITQSPKYLFRKEGQNVTLSCEQNLNHDAMYWYRQDPGQGLRLIYYSQIVNDFQKGDIAEGYSVSREKKESFPLTVTSAQKNPTAFYLCASRVNGREYSNQPQHFGDGTRLSIL.

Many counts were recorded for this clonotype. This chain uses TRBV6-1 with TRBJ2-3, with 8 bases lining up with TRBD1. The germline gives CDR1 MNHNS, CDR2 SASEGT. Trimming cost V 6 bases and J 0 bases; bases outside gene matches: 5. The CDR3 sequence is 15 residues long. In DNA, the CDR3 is TGTGCCAGCAGCCAGGGACAGGTTAGCACAGATACGCAGTATTTT. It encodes CASSQGQVSTDTQYF.

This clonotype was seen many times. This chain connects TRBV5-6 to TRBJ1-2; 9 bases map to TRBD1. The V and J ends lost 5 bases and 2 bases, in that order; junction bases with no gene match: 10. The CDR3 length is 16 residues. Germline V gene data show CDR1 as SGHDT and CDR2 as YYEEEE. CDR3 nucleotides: TGTGCCAGCAGTCGAAGACAGGGGGTAACAAACTATGGCTACACCTTC. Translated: CASSRRQGVTNYGYTF.

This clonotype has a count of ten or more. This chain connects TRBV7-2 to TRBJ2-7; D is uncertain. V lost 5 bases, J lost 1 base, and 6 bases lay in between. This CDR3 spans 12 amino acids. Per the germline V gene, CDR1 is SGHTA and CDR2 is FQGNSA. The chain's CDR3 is CASSLPSYEQYF. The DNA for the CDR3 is TGTGCCAGCAGCCTCCCTTCCTACGAGCAGTACTTC. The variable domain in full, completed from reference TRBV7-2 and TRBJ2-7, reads GAGVSQSPSNKVTEKGKDVELRCDPISGHTALYWYRQSLGQGLEFLIYFQGNSAPDKSGLPSDRFSAERTGGSVSTLTIQRTQQEDSAVYLCASSLPSYEQYFGPGTRLTVT.